This T cell receptor beta chain was recovered during a study of PD-L1 blockade in urothelial cancer. Background on the study: Analysis of blood occurred 3 weeks (second dose) and 6 weeks after treatment start.

The data were produced by immunoSEQ multiplex PCR, yet TCRdb's version contains in-frame clones alone and is incomplete. The table records more than 80,000 clones, about four fifths of them present only once. Looked up from germline, CDR1 is SGHRS and CDR2 is YFSETQ. V shed 2 bases, J shed 6 bases, and the junction held 0 bases outside the gene matches. This CDR3 contains 13 residues. This TCR was recovered from a man aged 70-80 years with urothelial cancer. The J gene is TRBJ2-2, the V gene TRBV5-1, with 8 bases matching TRBD1. Sequencing was performed on PBMCs, taken around atezolizumab (anti-PD-L1) treatment. CDR3 loop: CASSLQGAGELFF. The CDR3, as DNA: TGCGCCAGCAGCTTACAGGGGGCCGGGGAGCTGTTTTTT.